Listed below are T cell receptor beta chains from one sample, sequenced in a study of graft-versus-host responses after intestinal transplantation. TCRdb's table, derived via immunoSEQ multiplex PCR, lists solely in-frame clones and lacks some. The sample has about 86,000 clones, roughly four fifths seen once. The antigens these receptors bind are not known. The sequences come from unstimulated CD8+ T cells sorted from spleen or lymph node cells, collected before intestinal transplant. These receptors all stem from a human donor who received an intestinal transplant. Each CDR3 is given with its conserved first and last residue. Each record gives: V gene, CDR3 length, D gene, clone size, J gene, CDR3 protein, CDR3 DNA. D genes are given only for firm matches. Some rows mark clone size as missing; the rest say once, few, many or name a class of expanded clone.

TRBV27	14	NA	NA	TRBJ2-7	CASSLSGSSYEQYF	TGTGCCAGCAGTTTATCGGGGTCCTCCTACGAGCAGTACTTC
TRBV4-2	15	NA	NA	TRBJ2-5	CASSQAPGRQETQYF	TGTGCCAGCAGCCAAGCCCCGGGACGCCAAGAGACCCAGTACTTC
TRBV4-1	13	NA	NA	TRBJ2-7	CASSQSAPYEQYF	TGCGCCAGCAGCCAATCCGCGCCCTACGAGCAGTACTTC
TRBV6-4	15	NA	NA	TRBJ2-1	CASSDSSGSYNEQFF	TGTGCCAGCAGTGACTCTAGCGGCTCCTACAATGAGCAGTTCTTC
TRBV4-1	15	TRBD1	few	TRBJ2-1	CASSRTGGIGNEQFF	TGCGCCAGCAGCCGGACAGGGGGCATAGGGAATGAGCAGTTCTTC
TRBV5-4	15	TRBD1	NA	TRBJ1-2	CASSLGTGVNYGYTF	TGTGCCAGCAGCTTAGGGACAGGAGTAAACTATGGCTACACCTTC
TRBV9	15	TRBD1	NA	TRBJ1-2	CASSALPTGVYGYTF	TGTGCCAGCAGCGCCCTCCCAACAGGGGTGTATGGCTACACCTTC
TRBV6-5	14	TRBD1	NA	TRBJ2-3	CASSYPGGRDTQYF	TGTGCCAGCAGTTACCCAGGGGGAAGGGATACGCAGTATTTT
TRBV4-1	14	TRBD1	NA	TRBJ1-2	CASSPPGQYYGYTF	TGCGCCAGCAGCCCGCCGGGACAGTACTATGGCTACACCTTC
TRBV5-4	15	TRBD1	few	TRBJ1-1	CASSSPGTGITEAFF	TGTGCCAGCAGCTCCCCCGGGACAGGGATCACTGAAGCTTTCTTT
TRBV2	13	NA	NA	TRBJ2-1	CARSTSSYNEQFF	TGTGCCCGCTCCACGAGCTCCTACAATGAGCAGTTCTTC
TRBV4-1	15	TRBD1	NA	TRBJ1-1	CASSLDRGIRPEAFF	TGCGCCAGCAGCCTTGACAGGGGGATTAGGCCTGAAGCTTTCTTT
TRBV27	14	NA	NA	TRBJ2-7	CASSSGSVSYEQYF	TGTGCCAGCAGTTCGGGGTCCGTATCCTACGAGCAGTACTTC
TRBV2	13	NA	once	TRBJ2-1	CASSSYSYNEQFF	TGTGCCAGCAGTAGTTACTCATACAATGAGCAGTTCTTC
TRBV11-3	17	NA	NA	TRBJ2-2	CASSLDLSFSEPGELFF	TGTGCCAGCAGCTTAGATTTATCCTTTAGCGAACCCGGGGAGCTGTTTTTT
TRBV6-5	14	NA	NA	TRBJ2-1	CASSYLTLYNEQFF	TGTGCCAGCAGTTACTTAACCCTATACAATGAGCAGTTCTTC
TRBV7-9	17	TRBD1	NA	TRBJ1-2	CASSSIEFRTGSDGYTF	TGTGCCAGCAGCTCCATTGAGTTCAGGACAGGGAGTGATGGCTACACCTTC
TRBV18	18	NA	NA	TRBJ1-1	CASSPRPGFRKSADEAFF	TGTGCCAGCTCCCCCCGCCCCGGGTTCAGAAAATCTGCCGATGAAGCTTTCTTT
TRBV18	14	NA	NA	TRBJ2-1	CASSPDSSYNEQFF	TGTGCCAGCTCACCAGACAGCTCCTACAATGAGCAGTTCTTC
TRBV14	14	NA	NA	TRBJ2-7	CASSQVGEDYEQYF	TGTGCCAGCAGCCAAGTTGGGGAGGACTACGAGCAGTACTTC
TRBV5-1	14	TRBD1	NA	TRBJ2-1	CASSLGTGGNEQFF	TGCGCCAGCAGCTTAGGGACAGGGGGCAATGAGCAGTTCTTC
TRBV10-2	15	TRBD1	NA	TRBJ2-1	CASSARGTGPHEQFF	TGCGCCAGCAGTGCCCGGGGGACAGGACCCCATGAGCAGTTCTTC
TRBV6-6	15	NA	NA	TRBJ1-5	CASSNPRRGVQPQHF	TGTGCCAGCAGTAACCCCCGAAGAGGGGTTCAGCCCCAGCATTTT
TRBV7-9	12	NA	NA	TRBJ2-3	CASSLGADTQYF	TGTGCCAGCAGCTTAGGTGCAGATACGCAGTATTTT
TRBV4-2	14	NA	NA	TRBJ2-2	CASSFGGPTGELFF	TGTGCCAGCAGCTTCGGAGGACCTACCGGGGAGCTGTTTTTT
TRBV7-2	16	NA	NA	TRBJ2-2	CASSSGTPRRTGELFF	TGTGCCAGCAGCTCCGGGACTCCACGGCGCACCGGGGAGCTGTTTTTT
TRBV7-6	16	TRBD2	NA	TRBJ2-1	CASSLPGTSVYNEQFF	TGTGCCAGCAGCCTGCCCGGGACTAGCGTCTACAATGAGCAGTTCTTC
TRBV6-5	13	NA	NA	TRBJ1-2	CASSTVGGYGYTF	TGTGCCAGCAGCACAGTAGGGGGCTATGGCTACACCTTC
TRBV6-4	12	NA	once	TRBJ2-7	CASSDFRDEQYF	TGTGCCAGCAGTGACTTCCGGGACGAGCAGTACTTC
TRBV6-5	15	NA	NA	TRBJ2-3	CASSLSLRGTDTQYF	TGTGCCAGCAGCTTATCTCTTCGAGGGACAGATACGCAGTATTTT
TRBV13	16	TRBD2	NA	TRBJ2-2	CASSSGTSGYTGELFF	TGTGCCAGCAGCTCCGGGACTAGCGGATACACCGGGGAGCTGTTTTTT
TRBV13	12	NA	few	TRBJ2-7	CASADSSYEQYF	TGTGCCAGCGCCGACAGCTCCTACGAGCAGTACTTC
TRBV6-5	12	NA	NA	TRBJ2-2	CASSSMWGELFF	TGTGCCAGCAGTTCCATGTGGGGGGAGCTGTTTTTT
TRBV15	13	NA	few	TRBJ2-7	CATSRVWGLEQYF	TGTGCCACCAGCAGAGTATGGGGGCTCGAGCAGTACTTC
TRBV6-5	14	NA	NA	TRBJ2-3	CASSAGGATDTQYF	TGTGCCAGCAGTGCCGGTGGGGCGACAGATACGCAGTATTTT
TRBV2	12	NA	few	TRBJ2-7	CASSDLANEQYF	TGTGCCAGCAGTGATTTAGCCAACGAGCAGTACTTC
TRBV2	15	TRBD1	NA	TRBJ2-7	CASSVWDRATYEQYF	TGTGCCAGCAGTGTTTGGGACAGGGCCACCTACGAGCAGTACTTC
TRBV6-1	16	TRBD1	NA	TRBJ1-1	CASSEGTGWFDTEAFF	TGTGCCAGCAGTGAGGGGACAGGGTGGTTCGACACTGAAGCTTTCTTT
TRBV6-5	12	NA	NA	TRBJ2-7	CASRRGGYEQYF	TGTGCCAGCAGGAGGGGGGGCTACGAGCAGTACTTC
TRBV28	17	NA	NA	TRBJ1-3	CASRMGGLRIRGNTIYF	TGTGCCAGCAGGATGGGGGGATTAAGGATTAGAGGAAACACCATATATTTT
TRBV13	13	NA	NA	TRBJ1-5	CASSLSRGQPQHF	TGTGCCAGCAGCTTATCCCGGGGGCAGCCCCAGCATTTT
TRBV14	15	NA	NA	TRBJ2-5	CASSLTGERYGTQYF	TGTGCCAGCAGCTTAACCGGGGAGCGGTATGGGACCCAGTACTTC
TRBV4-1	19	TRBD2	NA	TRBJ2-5	CASSHPPLIAGRSMETQYF	TGCGCCAGCAGCCATCCCCCTCTAATAGCGGGACGGTCGATGGAGACCCAGTACTTC
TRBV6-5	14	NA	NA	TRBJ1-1	CASSYGQINTEAFF	TGTGCCAGCAGTTACGGGCAGATTAACACTGAAGCTTTCTTT
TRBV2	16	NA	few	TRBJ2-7	CASSEAPGSFGYEQYF	TGTGCCAGCAGTGAGGCCCCGGGATCCTTCGGTTACGAGCAGTACTTC
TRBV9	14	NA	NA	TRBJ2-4	CASSGGFDLNIQYF	TGTGCCAGCAGCGGAGGGTTCGATCTAAACATTCAGTACTTC
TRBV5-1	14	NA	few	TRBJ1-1	CASSFYRVGTEAFF	TGCGCCAGCAGCTTCTACAGGGTCGGCACTGAAGCTTTCTTT
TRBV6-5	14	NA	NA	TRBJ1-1	CATQGGSDISEAFF	TGTGCCACGCAGGGAGGTTCCGATATCTCTGAAGCTTTCTTT
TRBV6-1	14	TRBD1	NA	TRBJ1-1	CASSPGQGYTEAFF	TGTGCCAGCAGCCCAGGACAGGGGTACACTGAAGCTTTCTTT
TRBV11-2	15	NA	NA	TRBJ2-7	CASSLGGQWGYEQYF	TGTGCCAGCAGCTTAGGTGGACAGTGGGGATACGAGCAGTACTTC
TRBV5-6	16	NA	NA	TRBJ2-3	CASSDSGRKYTDTQYF	TGTGCCAGCAGCGACTCCGGCAGAAAATACACAGATACGCAGTATTTT